Each of the 14 T cell receptor beta chains below was sequenced from the same sample in a study of naive and memory T cell subsets. An oligonucleotide containing a UMI was ligated to the 3' end of TCR cDNA. The SP2 primer and nested alpha and beta constant region primers amplified ligated cDNA in four rounds. MiXCR, run by TCRdb on the 5' RACE reads, gives a single entry per CDR3 protein. The sample gives about 32,000 distinct CDR3 sequences, roughly a sixth of which show up once; approximately 2.5% is in the top ten. These receptors were obtained from a female donor in good health.

This clonotype was seen at least ten times. The chain couples TRBV7-2 to TRBJ1-5, with 9 bases lining up with TRBD1. This CDR3 comprises 16 residues. The ends lost 5 bases at V and 4 bases at J; junction bases unmatched: 9. Germline V gives CDR1 SGHTA, CDR2 FQGNSA. CDR3 protein: CASSVTGQGRNQPQHF. For the CDR3, the DNA is TGTGCCAGCAGCGTAACGGGACAGGGAAGAAATCAGCCCCAGCATTTT.

By proportion, this clonotype is medium-sized. The chain combines TRBV19 with TRBJ1-2, with a possible D match to TRBD1 (6 bases). The ends were cut back, 7 bases at V and 4 bases at J, with 19 bases in the middle. Germline V gene data show CDR1 as LNHDA and CDR2 as SQIVND (reference sequence). This CDR3 has 15 amino acids. The CDR3 DNA sequence: TGTGCCAGTACCGGTCCCGGGACATTGTTCTATGGCTACACCTTC. Translated, it gives CASTGPGTLFYGYTF. Looking up the rest from reference TRBV19 and TRBJ1-2 gives the full variable domain: DGGITQSPKYLFRKEGQNVTLSCEQNLNHDAMYWYRQDPGQGLRLIYYSQIVNDFQKGDIAEGYSVSREKKESFPLTVTSAQKNPTAFYLCASTGPGTLFYGYTFGSGTRLTVV.

This clonotype occurred many times. CDR3 protein: CSADQGQSSGNTIYF. The CDR3 nucleotides are TGCAGCGCTGACCAGGGACAGAGCTCTGGAAACACCATATATTTT. The genes are TRBV29-1 and TRBJ1-3, with 7 nucleotides matching TRBD1. Trimming removed 7 bases from V and 0 bases from J; junction bases left unmatched: 9. This CDR3 is built from 15 residues. Germline values: CDR1 SQVTM, CDR2 ANQGSEA.

The V call is TRBV27, the J call TRBJ1-6; no clear D gene. The CDR3 sequence is 13 residues long. Per germline, CDR1 MNHEY and CDR2 SMNVEV (reference sequence). Trimming stripped 4 bases from V and 12 bases from J, with 13 bases between. CDR3 bases: TGTGCCAGCAGTTGGACGGCCGGGGAACCCCTCCACTTT. As protein: CASSWTAGEPLHF.

The CDR3 here is CASSFVRGRETQYF. The CDR3, as DNA: TGTGCCAGCAGCTTTGTAAGAGGTCGAGAGACCCAGTACTTC. V gene TRBV7-2 combines with J gene TRBJ2-5; D not resolved. V lost 3 bases to trimming and J lost 4 bases, with 12 bases between them. The germline CDR1 and CDR2 sequences are SGHTA and FQGNSA. The CDR3 is 14 amino acids. Variable domain in full (rest from reference TRBV7-2 and TRBJ2-5): GAGVSQSPSNKVTEKGKDVELRCDPISGHTALYWYRQSLGQGLEFLIYFQGNSAPDKSGLPSDRFSAERTGGSVSTLTIQRTQQEDSAVYLCASSFVRGRETQYFGPGTRLLVL.

The chain carries TRBV27 and TRBJ2-3, with 7 bases identical to TRBD2. Germline CDR1 is MNHEY and CDR2 is SMNVEV (reference sequence). The CDR3 has 14 amino acids. V shed 6 bases and J 0 bases; nucleotides not matched to a gene: 3. The CDR3 region has the DNA TGTGCCAGCAGGGTGGGGGGGAGCACAGATACGCAGTATTTT. Its protein product is CASRVGGSTDTQYF.

The genes are TRBV27 and TRBJ1-1; the D gene is possibly TRBD1 (6 bases). V dropped 0 bases and J dropped 1 base, with 18 bases sitting between them. CDR1 is MNHEY and CDR2 is SMNVEV in the germline V gene (reference sequence). The CDR3 is 18 amino acids. The DNA for the CDR3 is TGTGCCAGCAGTTTATCTCACGATCTTGGGGGCCCGAACACTGAAGCTTTCTTT. Its protein product is CASSLSHDLGGPNTEAFF.

This clonotype showed up many times. The rearrangement uses TRBV12-3 or TRBV12-4 and TRBJ2-5, with 9 positions matching TRBD2. The CDR3 runs 15 residues. J gave up 5 bases and V 2 bases, and 6 bases lay outside the gene matches. In DNA, the CDR3 is TGTGCCAGCAGTTTATACGCGGGGGGGAGGGAGACCCAGTACTTC. Protein product: CASSLYAGGRETQYF.

This clonotype was found a few times. This sequence joins TRBV6-5 and TRBJ2-7, with 11 bases fitting TRBD2. Germline V gene data show CDR1 as MNHEY and CDR2 as SVGAGI. The V and J ends lost 5 bases and 6 bases, in that order; junction bases with no gene match: 6. This CDR3 contains 14 residues. The CDR3 region has the DNA TGTGCCAGCAGTATAGCGGGGGGGCCGGGCGAGCAGTACTTC. Its protein is CASSIAGGPGEQYF.

This chain uses TRBV6-5 with TRBJ2-7; D remains unclear. CDR1 and CDR2 (germline): MNHEY, SVGAGI. V dropped 4 bases and J dropped 0 bases, with 16 bases sitting between them. The CDR3 runs 16 residues. CDR3 bases: TGTGCCAGCAGTTCATCGAGGACCTCCTACTCCTACGAGCAGTACTTC. It yields the protein CASSSSRTSYSYEQYF.

This clonotype was detected many times. V usage is TRBV5-1 and J usage is TRBJ2-4; D is perhaps TRBD2 (6 bases). The CDR3 is 16 residues long. Looked up from germline, CDR1 is SGHRS and CDR2 is YFSETQ. The germline V and J ends were trimmed by 10 bases and 0 bases, with 20 bases remaining between them. CDR3 sequence: CAGPPGLRLAKNIQYF. The CDR3 nucleotides read TGCGCCGGCCCACCGGGACTTCGGCTAGCCAAAAACATTCAGTACTTC.

V gene TRBV27 combines with J gene TRBJ1-1; D is unclear. Germline V gives CDR1 MNHEY, CDR2 SMNVEV (reference sequence). The CDR3 loop spans 15 amino acids. The V end lost 0 bases, the J end lost 0 bases, and 8 bases lay between the germline ends. The CDR3 region has the DNA TGTGCCAGCAGTTTATCGGTTCGACTGAACACTGAAGCTTTCTTT. Protein sequence: CASSLSVRLNTEAFF.

This clonotype was observed many times. The chain couples TRBV12-3 or TRBV12-4 to TRBJ1-5; tentative D call: TRBD1 (5 bases). The CDR3 sequence is 14 residues long. Trimming pared 3 bases from V and 7 bases from J, leaving 13 bases between. The CDR3 loop is CASSFSGFRQPQHF. The CDR3 coding sequence is TGTGCCAGCAGTTTCTCAGGGTTTAGGCAGCCCCAGCATTTT.

This clonotype was observed many times. The chain links TRBV29-1 to TRBJ2-7; 8 bases are a match to TRBD1. J gave up 1 base and V 6 bases, and 5 bases lay outside the gene matches. This CDR3 spans 13 amino acids. Looked up from germline, CDR1 is SQVTM and CDR2 is ANQGSEA. The CDR3 bases are TGCAGCGTGGGGACAGGCCCATCCTACGAGCAGTACTTC. This translates into CSVGTGPSYEQYF.